A selection of T cell receptor beta chains follows, all from one sample in a study of blood T cell repertoires in COVID-19. TCRdb's table, derived via immunoSEQ multiplex PCR, lists solely in-frame clones and lacks some. The repertoire holds 300,000 to 350,000 clones, about 91% seen once, with approximately 9.3% in the top ten. The sequencing input was peripheral blood. These receptors were collected from a man aged 25 to 40 with COVID-19, enrolled during active disease. Both conserved end residues are part of each CDR3. Fields, in order: V gene, J gene, clone size, CDR3 protein. Rows may omit the clone size; those that give it use once, few, many or a size class.

V: TRBV19; J: TRBJ1-5; size: -; CDR3: CASTQGNQPQHF
V: TRBV5-6; J: TRBJ1-2; size: -; CDR3: CASSLVGGRGYGYTF
V: TRBV4-3; J: TRBJ1-2; size: -; CDR3: CASSQATGVGYGYTF
V: TRBV7-2; J: TRBJ1-1; size: -; CDR3: CASSLVREQGPKAFF
V: TRBV5-6; J: TRBJ2-1; size: -; CDR3: CASSYAVGRNSYNEQFF
V: TRBV9; J: TRBJ2-6; size: -; CDR3: CASSVDWGDPGANVLTF
V: TRBV19; J: TRBJ2-1; size: -; CDR3: CASTRTSGYNEQFF
V: TRBV6-5; J: TRBJ2-2; size: -; CDR3: CASSHRDMGELFF
V: TRBV27; J: TRBJ2-2; size: -; CDR3: CASSQTRNTGELFF
V: TRBV4-1; J: TRBJ1-2; size: few; CDR3: CASSQDPKNYGYTF
V: TRBV19; J: TRBJ2-2; size: -; CDR3: CASSIVGRGELFF
V: TRBV19; J: TRBJ1-5; size: -; CDR3: CASSILATGQPQHF